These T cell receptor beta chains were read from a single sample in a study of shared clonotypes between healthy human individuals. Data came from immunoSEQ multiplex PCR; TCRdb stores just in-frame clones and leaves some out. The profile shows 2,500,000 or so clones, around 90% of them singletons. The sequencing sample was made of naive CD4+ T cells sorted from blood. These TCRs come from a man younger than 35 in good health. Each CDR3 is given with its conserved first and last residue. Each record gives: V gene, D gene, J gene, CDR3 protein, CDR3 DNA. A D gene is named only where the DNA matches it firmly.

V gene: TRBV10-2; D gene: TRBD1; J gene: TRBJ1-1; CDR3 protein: CASSESEQGRGTEAFF; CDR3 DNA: TGCGCCAGCAGTGAGTCTGAACAGGGGAGGGGCACTGAAGCTTTCTTT
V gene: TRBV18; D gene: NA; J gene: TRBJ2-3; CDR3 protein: CASSPGAGLDTQYF; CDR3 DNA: TGTGCCAGCTCACCGGGGGCCGGTTTGGATACGCAGTATTTT
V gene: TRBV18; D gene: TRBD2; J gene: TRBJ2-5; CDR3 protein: CASSLTTGGQETQYF; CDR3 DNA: TGTGCCAGCTCACTTACGACGGGAGGCCAAGAGACCCAGTACTTC
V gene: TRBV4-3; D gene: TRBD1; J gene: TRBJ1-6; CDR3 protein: CASSQGTGDSLHF; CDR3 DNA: TGCGCCAGCAGCCAAGGAACAGGGGACTCCCTCCACTTT
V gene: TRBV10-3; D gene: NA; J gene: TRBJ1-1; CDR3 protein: CAISESQDSVTEAFF; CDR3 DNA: TGTGCCATCAGTGAGTCACAGGACAGTGTCACTGAAGCTTTCTTT
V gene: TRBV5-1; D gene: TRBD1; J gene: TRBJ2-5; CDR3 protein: CASSSTGAQETQYF; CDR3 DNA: TGCGCCAGCAGCTCTACAGGGGCCCAAGAGACCCAGTACTTC
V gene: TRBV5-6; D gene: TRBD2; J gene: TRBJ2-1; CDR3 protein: CASSWGLAGGGNEQFF; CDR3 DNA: TGTGCCAGCAGCTGGGGACTAGCGGGAGGAGGCAATGAGCAGTTCTTC
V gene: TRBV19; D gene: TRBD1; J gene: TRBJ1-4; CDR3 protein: CASSMDRVGEKLFF; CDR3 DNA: TGTGCCAGTAGCATGGACAGGGTCGGTGAAAAACTGTTTTTT
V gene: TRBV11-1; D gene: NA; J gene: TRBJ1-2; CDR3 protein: CAITEDYGYTF; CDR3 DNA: TGTGCCATCACGGAGGACTATGGCTACACCTTC
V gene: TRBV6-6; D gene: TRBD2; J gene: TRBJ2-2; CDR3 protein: CASSTSGRKKVGELFF; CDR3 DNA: TGTGCCAGCAGTACTAGCGGGAGGAAAAAGGTCGGGGAGCTGTTTTTT
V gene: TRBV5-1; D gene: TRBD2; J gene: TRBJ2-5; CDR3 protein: CASSPGLVGTQYF; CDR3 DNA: TGCGCCAGCAGCCCCGGACTAGTTGGGACCCAGTACTTC
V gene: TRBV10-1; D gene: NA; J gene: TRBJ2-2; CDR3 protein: CASSESLRGPGELFF; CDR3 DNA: TGCGCCAGCAGTGAGTCCCTCAGAGGCCCCGGGGAGCTGTTTTTT
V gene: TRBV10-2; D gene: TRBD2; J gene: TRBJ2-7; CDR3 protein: CASAAGTSSEQYF; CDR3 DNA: TGCGCCAGCGCCGCGGGGACTAGCTCCGAGCAGTACTTC
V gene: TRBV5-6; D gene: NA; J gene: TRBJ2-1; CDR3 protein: CASSPIAGPSYNEQFF; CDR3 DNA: TGTGCCAGCAGCCCTATCGCGGGGCCCTCCTACAATGAGCAGTTCTTC
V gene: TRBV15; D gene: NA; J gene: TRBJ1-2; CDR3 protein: CATSTELGLGYTF; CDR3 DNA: TGTGCCACCAGCACAGAATTGGGTTTGGGCTACACCTTC
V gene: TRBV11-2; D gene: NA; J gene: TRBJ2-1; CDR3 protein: CASSRGIQQFF; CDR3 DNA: TGTGCCAGCAGCAGAGGTATACAGCAGTTCTTC
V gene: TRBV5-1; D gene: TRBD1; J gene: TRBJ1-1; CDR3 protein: CASTSGTEGTEAFF; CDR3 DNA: TGCGCCAGCACTTCGGGGACAGAGGGCACTGAAGCTTTCTTT
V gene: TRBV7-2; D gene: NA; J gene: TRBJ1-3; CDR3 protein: CASSLGRGNTIYF; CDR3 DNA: TGTGCCAGCAGCTTAGGACGTGGAAACACCATATATTTT
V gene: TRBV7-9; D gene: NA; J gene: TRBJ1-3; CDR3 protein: CASSRRNQGSSGNTIYF; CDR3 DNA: TGTGCCAGCAGCCGACGTAACCAGGGTTCCTCTGGAAACACCATATATTTT
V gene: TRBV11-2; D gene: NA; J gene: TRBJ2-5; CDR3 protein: CASSLDGTYQETQYF; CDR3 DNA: TGTGCCAGCAGCTTGGACGGGACATACCAAGAGACCCAGTACTTC
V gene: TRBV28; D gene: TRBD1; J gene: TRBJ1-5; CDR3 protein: CASSPGTGAQGQPQHF; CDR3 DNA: TGTGCCAGCAGTCCCGGGACAGGGGCCCAAGGTCAGCCCCAGCATTTT
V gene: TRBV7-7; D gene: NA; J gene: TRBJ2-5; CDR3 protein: CASSNGGKMETQYF; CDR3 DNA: TGTGCTAGCAGTAACGGGGGTAAAATGGAGACCCAGTACTTC
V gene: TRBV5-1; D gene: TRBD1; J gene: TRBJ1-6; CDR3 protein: CASSQDRVGNSPLHF; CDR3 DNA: TGCGCCAGCAGCCAAGACAGGGTTGGCAATTCACCCCTCCACTTT
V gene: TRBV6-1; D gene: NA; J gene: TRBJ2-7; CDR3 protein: CASSEAYSRDEQYF; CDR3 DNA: TGTGCCAGCAGTGAAGCGTACAGCAGGGACGAGCAGTACTTC
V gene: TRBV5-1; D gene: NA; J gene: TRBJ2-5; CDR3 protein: CASSLAAAGNQETQYF; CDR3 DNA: TGCGCCAGCAGCTTGGCCGCGGCGGGGAACCAAGAGACCCAGTACTTC
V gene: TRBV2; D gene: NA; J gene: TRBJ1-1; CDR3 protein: CASTTNSLNTEAFF; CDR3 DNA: TGTGCCAGCACCACTAACAGCCTGAACACTGAAGCTTTCTTT
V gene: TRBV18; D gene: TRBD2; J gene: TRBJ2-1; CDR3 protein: CASSSTSGSGYEQFF; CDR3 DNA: TGTGCCAGCTCATCGACTAGCGGGAGCGGGTATGAGCAGTTCTTC
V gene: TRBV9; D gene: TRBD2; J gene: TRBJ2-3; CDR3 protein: CASSGGLAGGGYTQYF; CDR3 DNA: TGTGCCAGCAGCGGGGGACTAGCGGGAGGTGGGTATACGCAGTATTTT
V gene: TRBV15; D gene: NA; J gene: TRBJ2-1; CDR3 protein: CATSRDPRRQPSIPPGQFF; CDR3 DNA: TGTGCCACCAGCAGAGATCCAAGGCGGCAGCCCTCAATACCTCCGGGGCAGTTCTTC
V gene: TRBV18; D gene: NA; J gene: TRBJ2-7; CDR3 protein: CASSRGTQSSYEQYF; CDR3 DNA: TGTGCCAGCTCCCGGGGAACTCAGAGCTCCTACGAGCAGTACTTC
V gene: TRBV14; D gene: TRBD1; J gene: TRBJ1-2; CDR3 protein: CASSQLGTGQNSYTF; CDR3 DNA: TGTGCCAGCAGCCAATTGGGGACAGGCCAGAACAGCTACACCTTC
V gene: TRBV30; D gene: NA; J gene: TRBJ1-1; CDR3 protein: CAWNREKNTEAFF; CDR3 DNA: TGTGCCTGGAACCGCGAGAAGAACACTGAAGCTTTCTTT
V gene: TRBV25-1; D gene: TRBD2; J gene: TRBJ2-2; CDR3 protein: CASNPSGGQLTGELFF; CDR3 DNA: TGTGCCAGCAATCCTAGCGGGGGGCAACTAACCGGGGAGCTGTTTTTT
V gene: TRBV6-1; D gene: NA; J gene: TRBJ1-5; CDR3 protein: CASSEGGWRNQPQHF; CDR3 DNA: TGTGCCAGCAGTGAGGGGGGGTGGCGCAATCAGCCCCAGCATTTT
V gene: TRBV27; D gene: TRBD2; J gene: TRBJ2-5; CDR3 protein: CASRATSGIQETQYF; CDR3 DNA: TGTGCCAGCAGGGCGACTAGCGGTATCCAAGAGACCCAGTACTTC